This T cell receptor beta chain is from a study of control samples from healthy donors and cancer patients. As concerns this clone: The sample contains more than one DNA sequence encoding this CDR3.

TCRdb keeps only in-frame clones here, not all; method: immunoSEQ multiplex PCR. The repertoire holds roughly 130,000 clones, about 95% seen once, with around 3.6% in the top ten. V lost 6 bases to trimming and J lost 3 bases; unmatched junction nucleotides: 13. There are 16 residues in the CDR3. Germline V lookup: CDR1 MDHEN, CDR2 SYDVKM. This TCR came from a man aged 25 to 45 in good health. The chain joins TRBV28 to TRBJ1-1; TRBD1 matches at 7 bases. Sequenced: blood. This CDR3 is CASRSEGAGAYTEAFF. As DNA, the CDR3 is TGTGCCAGCAGATCTGAGGGGGCGGGCGCCTACACTGAAGCTTTCTTT.